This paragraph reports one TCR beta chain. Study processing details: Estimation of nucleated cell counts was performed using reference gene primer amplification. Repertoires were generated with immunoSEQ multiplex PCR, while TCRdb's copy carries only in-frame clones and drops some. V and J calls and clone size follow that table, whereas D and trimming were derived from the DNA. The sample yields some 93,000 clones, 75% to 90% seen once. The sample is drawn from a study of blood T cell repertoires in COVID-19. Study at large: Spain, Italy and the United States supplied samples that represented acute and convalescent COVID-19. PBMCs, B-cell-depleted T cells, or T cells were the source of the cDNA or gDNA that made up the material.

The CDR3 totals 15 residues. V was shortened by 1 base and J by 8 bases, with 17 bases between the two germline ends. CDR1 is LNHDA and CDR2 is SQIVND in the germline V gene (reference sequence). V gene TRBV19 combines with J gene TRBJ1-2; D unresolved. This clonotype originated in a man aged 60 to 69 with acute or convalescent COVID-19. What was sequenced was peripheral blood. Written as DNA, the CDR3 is TGTGCCAGTAGTATAGGTGCCTCCGGTTCTTCGGGCTACACCTTC. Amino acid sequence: CASSIGASGSSGYTF.